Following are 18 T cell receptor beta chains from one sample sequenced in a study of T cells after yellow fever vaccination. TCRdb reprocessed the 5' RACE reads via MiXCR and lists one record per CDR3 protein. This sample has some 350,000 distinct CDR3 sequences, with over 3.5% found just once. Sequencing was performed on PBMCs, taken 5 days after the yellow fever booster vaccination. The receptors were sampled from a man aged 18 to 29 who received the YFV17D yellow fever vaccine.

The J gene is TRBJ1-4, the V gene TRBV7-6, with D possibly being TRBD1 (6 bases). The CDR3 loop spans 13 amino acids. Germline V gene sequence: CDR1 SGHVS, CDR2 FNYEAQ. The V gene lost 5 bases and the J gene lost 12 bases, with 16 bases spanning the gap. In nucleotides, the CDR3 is TGTGCCAGCAGCCAGATTGGGGCAGGGGAACTGTTTTTT. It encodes CASSQIGAGELFF.

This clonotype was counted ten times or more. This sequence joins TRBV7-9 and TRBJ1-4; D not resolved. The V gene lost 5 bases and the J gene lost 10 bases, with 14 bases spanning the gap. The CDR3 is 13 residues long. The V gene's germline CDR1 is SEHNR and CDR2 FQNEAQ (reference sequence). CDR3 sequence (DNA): TGTGCCAGCAGCCCCGCCTTGACGGGAAAACTGTTTTTT. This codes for CASSPALTGKLFF.

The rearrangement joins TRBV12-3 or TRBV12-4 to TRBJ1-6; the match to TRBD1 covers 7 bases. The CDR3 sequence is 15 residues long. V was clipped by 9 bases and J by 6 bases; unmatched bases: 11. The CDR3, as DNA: TGTGCCAGTCTAGAAACAGGGGACAGTAATTCACCCCTCCACTTT. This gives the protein CASLETGDSNSPLHF.

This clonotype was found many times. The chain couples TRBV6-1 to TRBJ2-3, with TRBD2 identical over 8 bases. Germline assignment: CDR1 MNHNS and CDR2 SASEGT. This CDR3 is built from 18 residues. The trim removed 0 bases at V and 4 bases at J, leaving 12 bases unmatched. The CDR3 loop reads CASSEALLTGGHADTQYF. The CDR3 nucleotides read TGTGCCAGCAGTGAAGCTCTCCTGACGGGGGGGCACGCAGATACGCAGTATTTT.

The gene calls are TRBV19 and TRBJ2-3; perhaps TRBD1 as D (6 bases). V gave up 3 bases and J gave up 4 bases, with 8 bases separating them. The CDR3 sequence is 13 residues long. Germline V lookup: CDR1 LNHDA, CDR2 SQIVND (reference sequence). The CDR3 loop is CASSIPGADTQYF. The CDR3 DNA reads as TGTGCCAGTAGTATCCCAGGGGCAGATACGCAGTATTTT.

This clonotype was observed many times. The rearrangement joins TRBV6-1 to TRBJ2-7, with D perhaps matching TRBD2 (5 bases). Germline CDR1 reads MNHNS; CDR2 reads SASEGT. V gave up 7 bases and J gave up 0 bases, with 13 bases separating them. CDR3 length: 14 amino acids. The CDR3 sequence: CASTLTGSSYEQYV. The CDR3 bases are TGTGCCAGCACCCTGACGGGAAGCTCCTACGAGCAGTACGTC.

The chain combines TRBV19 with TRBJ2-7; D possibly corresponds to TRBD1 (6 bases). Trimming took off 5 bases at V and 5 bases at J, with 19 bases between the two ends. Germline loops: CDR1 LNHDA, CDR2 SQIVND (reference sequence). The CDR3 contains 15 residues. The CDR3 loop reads CASSPIQGPSNEQYF. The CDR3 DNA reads TGTGCCAGTAGTCCGATACAGGGACCCTCGAACGAGCAGTACTTC.

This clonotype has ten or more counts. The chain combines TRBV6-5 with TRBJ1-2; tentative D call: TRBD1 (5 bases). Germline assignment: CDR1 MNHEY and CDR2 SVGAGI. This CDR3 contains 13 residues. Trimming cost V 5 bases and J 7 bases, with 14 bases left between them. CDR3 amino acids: CASSRTPSSGYTF. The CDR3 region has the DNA TGTGCCAGCAGTAGGACACCCAGCAGTGGCTACACCTTC.

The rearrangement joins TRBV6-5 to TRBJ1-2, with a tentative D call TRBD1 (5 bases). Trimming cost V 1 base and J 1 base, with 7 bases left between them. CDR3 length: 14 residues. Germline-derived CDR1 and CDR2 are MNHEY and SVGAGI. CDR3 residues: CASSYFGGNYGYTF. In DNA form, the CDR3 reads TGTGCCAGCAGTTACTTTGGGGGTAACTATGGCTACACCTTC.

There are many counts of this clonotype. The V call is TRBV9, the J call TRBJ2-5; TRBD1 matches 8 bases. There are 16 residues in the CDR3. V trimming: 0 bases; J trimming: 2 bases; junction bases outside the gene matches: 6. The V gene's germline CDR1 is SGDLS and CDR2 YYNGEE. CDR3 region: CASSVVGTGPQETQYF. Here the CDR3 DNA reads TGTGCCAGCAGCGTAGTTGGGACAGGTCCTCAAGAGACCCAGTACTTC.

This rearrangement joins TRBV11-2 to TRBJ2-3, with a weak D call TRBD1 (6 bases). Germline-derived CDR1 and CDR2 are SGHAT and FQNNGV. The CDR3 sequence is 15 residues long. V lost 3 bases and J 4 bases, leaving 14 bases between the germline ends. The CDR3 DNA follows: TGTGCCAGCAGCTTGGTCCCCAGGGGTGCAGATACGCAGTATTTT. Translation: CASSLVPRGADTQYF.

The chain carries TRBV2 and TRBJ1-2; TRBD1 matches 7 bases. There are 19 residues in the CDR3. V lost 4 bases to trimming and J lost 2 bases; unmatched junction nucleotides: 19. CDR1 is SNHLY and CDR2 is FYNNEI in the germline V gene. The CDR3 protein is CASSVRSYFPRGTNYGYTF. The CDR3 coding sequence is TGTGCCAGCAGTGTCCGCTCCTACTTTCCCAGGGGGACGAACTATGGCTACACCTTC.

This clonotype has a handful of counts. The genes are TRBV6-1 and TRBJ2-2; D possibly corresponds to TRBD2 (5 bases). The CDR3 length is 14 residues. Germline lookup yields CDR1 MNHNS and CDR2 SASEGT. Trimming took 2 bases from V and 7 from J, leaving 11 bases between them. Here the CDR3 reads CASSESIGVGELFF. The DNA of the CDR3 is TGTGCCAGCAGTGAAAGCATCGGGGTCGGGGAGCTGTTTTTT.

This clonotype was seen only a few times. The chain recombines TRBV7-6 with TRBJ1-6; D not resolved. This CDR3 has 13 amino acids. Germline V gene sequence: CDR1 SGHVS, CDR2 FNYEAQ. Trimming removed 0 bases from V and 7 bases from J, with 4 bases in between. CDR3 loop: CASSLADNSPLHF. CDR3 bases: TGTGCCAGCAGCTTAGCGGACAATTCACCCCTCCACTTT.

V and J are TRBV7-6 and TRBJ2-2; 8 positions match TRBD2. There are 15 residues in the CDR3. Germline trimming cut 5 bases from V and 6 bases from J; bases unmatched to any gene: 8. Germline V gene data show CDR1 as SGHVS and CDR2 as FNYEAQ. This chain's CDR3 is CASSNGFGGAGELFF. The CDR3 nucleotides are TGTGCCAGCAGCAACGGCTTCGGGGGGGCCGGGGAGCTGTTTTTT. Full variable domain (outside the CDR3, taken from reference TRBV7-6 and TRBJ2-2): GAGVSQSPRYKVTKRGQDVALRCDPISGHVSLYWYRQALGQGPEFLTYFNYEAQQDKSGLPNDRFSAERPEGSISTLTIQRTEQRDSAMYRCASSNGFGGAGELFFGEGSRLTVL.

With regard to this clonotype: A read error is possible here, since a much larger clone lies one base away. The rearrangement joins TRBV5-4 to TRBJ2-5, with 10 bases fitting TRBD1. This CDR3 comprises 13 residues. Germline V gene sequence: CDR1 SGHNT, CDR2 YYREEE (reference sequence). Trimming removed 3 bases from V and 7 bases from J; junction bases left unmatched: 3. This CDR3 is CASSWDRGVTQYF. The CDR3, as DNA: TGTGCCAGCAGCTGGGACAGGGGAGTGACCCAGTACTTC.

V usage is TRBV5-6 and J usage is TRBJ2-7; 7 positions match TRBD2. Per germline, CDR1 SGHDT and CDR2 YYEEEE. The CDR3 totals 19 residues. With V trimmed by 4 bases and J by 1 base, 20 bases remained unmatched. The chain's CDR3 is CASSDLRGVNWEESYEQYF. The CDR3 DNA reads TGTGCCAGCAGCGACCTTCGGGGGGTTAACTGGGAAGAGTCCTACGAGCAGTACTTC. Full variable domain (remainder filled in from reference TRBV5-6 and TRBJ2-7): DAGVTQSPTHLIKTRGQQVTLRCSPKSGHDTVSWYQQALGQGPQFIFQYYEEEERQRGNFPDRFSGHQFPNYSSELNVNALLLGDSALYLCASSDLRGVNWEESYEQYFGPGTRLTVT.

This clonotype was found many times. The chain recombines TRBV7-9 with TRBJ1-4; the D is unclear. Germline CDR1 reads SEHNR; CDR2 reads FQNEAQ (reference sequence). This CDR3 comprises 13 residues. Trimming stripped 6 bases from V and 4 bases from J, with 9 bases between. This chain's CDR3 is CASRPQNNEKLFF. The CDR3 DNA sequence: TGTGCCAGCAGACCACAGAATAATGAAAAACTGTTTTTT. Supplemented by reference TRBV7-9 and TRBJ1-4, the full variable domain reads DTGVSQNPRHKITKRGQNVTFRCDPISEHNRLYWYRQTLGQGPEFLTYFQNEAQLEKSRLLSDRFSAERPKGSFSTLEIQRTEQGDSAMYLCASRPQNNEKLFFGSGTQLSVL.